This TCR beta chain was retrieved from a study of preoperative IRX-2 immunotherapy in early breast cancer. Data came from immunoSEQ multiplex PCR; TCRdb stores just in-frame clones and leaves some out. The table has 75,000 to 100,000 clones, 70% to 90% seen once. The ends were cut back, 8 bases at V and 0 bases at J, with 19 bases in the middle. Germline values: CDR1 GTSNPN, CDR2 SVGIG (reference sequence). There are 15 residues in the CDR3. Treatment described: preoperative locoregional IRX-2 cytokine immunotherapy. This phase Ib study tested locoregional IRX-2 cytokine immunotherapy given before surgery.

Sequencing was performed on tumor tissue, taken after IRX-2 immunotherapy. The TCR comes from a human donor with breast cancer. The V gene is TRBV30, the J gene TRBJ1-1; D is unresolved. The CDR3 spells CAHWKAALMNTEAFF. The CDR3 DNA sequence: TGTGCCCATTGGAAGGCTGCTCTCATGAACACTGAAGCTTTCTTT.